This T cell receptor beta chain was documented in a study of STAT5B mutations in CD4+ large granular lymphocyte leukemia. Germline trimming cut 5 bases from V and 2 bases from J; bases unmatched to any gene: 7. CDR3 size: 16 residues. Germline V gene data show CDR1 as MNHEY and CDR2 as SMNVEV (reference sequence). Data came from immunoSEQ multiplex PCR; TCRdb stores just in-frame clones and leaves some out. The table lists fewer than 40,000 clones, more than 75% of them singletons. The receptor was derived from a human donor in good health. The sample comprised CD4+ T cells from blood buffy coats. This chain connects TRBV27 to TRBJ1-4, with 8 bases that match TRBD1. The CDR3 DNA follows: TGTGCCAGCAGTCTTTCCCACAGGGGGACTAATGAAAAACTGTTTTTT. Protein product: CASSLSHRGTNEKLFF. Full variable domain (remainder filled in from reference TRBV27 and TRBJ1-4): EAQVTQNPRYLITVTGKKLTVTCSQNMNHEYMSWYRQDPGLGLRQIYYSMNVEVTDKGDVPEGYKVSRKEKRNFPLILESPSPNQTSLYFCASSLSHRGTNEKLFFGSGTQLSVL.